This T cell receptor beta chain was documented in a study of post-analysis software for immune sequencing data. This clonotype was counted at least ten times. Antigen: not known. Study-wide points: Multiple sclerosis patients showed significantly lower normalized Chao1 diversity than controls did.

TCR beta cDNA libraries included unique molecular identifiers. TCRdb used MiXCR to reprocess the PCR reads, holding one entry per CDR3 protein. Of approximately 730,000 distinct CDR3 sequences listed, less than 35% were seen once; the top ten hold around 0.6%. Sequenced sample: blood. The receptor was derived from a girl aged 5-17 years with multiple sclerosis.

The CDR3 here is CAISEPRAVEQFF. CDR3 nucleotides: TGTGCCATCAGTGAGCCTCGGGCCGTTGAGCAGTTCTTC. V and J are TRBV10-3 and TRBJ2-1; the D is unclear. V lost 2 bases and J 9 bases, leaving 11 bases between the germline ends. The germline V gene has CDR1 ENHRY and CDR2 SYGVKD. This CDR3 has 13 residues.